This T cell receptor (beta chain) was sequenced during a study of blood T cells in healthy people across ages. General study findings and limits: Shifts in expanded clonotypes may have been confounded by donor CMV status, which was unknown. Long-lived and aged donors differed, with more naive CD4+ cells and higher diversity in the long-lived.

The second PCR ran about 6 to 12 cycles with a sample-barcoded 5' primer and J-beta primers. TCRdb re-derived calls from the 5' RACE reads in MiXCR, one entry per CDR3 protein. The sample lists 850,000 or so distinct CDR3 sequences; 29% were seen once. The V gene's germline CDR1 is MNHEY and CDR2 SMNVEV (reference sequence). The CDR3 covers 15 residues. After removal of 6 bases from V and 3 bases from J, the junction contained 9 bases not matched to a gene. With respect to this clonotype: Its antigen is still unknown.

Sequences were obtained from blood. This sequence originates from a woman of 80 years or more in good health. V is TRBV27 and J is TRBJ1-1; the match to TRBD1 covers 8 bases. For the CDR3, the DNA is TGTGCCAGCAGCCGTCTAACAGGGGGATACACTGAAGCTTTCTTT. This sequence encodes CASSRLTGGYTEAFF.